This entry is about one T cell receptor (beta chain). The germline gives CDR1 SGHVS, CDR2 FNYEAQ. V lost 4 bases and J lost 6, with 9 bases in between. This CDR3 is built from 13 residues. How the authors handled the data: Estimates of nucleated cell counts were drawn from the amplification of reference gene primers. Clones were read by immunoSEQ multiplex PCR, and TCRdb kept only the in-frame ones, dropping some. V and J calls and clone size follow that table, whereas D and trimming were derived from the DNA. The sample has approximately 96,000 clones, 85% to 95% seen once. The data were obtained in a study of blood T cell repertoires in COVID-19. The overall study: In each case, the material was cDNA or gDNA derived from T cells, B-cell-depleted T cells, or PBMCs.

The sequence came from a man between 60 and 70 years old with acute or convalescent COVID-19. The source material was peripheral blood. This chain uses TRBV7-6 with TRBJ2-2; D might be TRBD1 (6 bases). CDR3 DNA: TGTGCCAGCAGCTCCACAGGGTCCGGGGAGCTGTTTTTT. Translated, it gives CASSSTGSGELFF.